A single sample is the source of the 9 T cell receptor beta chains below, sequenced in a study of response to subunit inactivated influenza vaccine. TCRdb reprocessed the RT-PCR reads via MiXCR and lists one record per CDR3 protein. The table has 500,000 to 600,000 distinct CDR3 sequences, roughly 13% seen once; the top ten hold under 15%. The material was PBMCs from blood, obtained around seven weeks after vaccination. The receptors come from a man aged 45-60 years who received an inactivated influenza vaccine.

The rearrangement joins TRBV29-1 to TRBJ2-4, with a weak D call TRBD2 (5 bases). The V end was cut by 5 bases, the J end by 0 bases, with 11 bases between. Per germline, CDR1 SQVTM and CDR2 ANQGSEA. There are 14 residues in the CDR3. The CDR3 is CSVLGGSAKNIQYF. CDR3 coding DNA: TGCAGCGTTCTAGGAGGTTCAGCCAAAAACATTCAGTACTTC.

This clonotype has only a few counts. This chain uses TRBV28 with TRBJ2-2; TRBD1 matches at 8 bases. This CDR3 is built from 15 residues. Germline trimming cut 7 bases from V and 3 bases from J; bases unmatched to any gene: 7. Germline V gene lookup returns CDR1 MDHEN and CDR2 SYDVKM. In DNA, the CDR3 is TGTGCCAGCACCCTGGACAGGGATTACACCGGGGAGCTGTTTTTT. It yields the protein CASTLDRDYTGELFF.

This clonotype was counted a few times. The CDR3 DNA sequence: TGTGCCAGCAGCTCGACTAGCGGGGGGATCGAGCAGTACTTC. As protein: CASSSTSGGIEQYF. The chain has TRBV7-2 and TRBJ2-7; 13 bases are shared with TRBD2. The CDR3 consists of 14 residues. Germline CDR1 and CDR2: SGHTA and FQGNSA. V was clipped by 4 bases and J by 6 bases; unmatched bases: 3.

This clonotype was detected a few times. The CDR3 nucleotides are TGTGCCAGCTCACCACTTGGCCGGATGAACACTGAAGCTTTCTTT. It yields the protein CASSPLGRMNTEAFF. V and J are TRBV18 and TRBJ1-1; D gene ambiguous. Germline assignment: CDR1 KGHSH and CDR2 LQKENI. The V gene lost 1 base and the J gene lost 0 bases, with 9 bases spanning the gap. This CDR3 contains 15 residues.

This clonotype was counted a few times. This chain connects TRBV7-9 to TRBJ1-6; 8 bases are shared with TRBD1. The V segment lost 3 bases and the J segment 7 bases; nucleotides outside the gene matches: 5. In germline, CDR1 is SEHNR, CDR2 FQNEAQ (reference sequence). This CDR3 region has 15 residues. CDR3 coding DNA: TGTGCCAGCAGCTTGAGGAGACAGGGGAATTCACCCCTCCACTTT. This encodes CASSLRRQGNSPLHF.

A note on this clonotype: The junction departs from the called germline gene at one end, perhaps through a read error. The chain is built from TRBV27 and TRBJ2-3; no reliable D call. The CDR3 contains 15 residues. Germline assignment: CDR1 MNHEY and CDR2 SMNVEV (reference sequence). CDR3 sequence reads: CDSSLFFRNTDTQYF. CDR3 in DNA: TGTGACAGCAGTTTATTTTTTCGAAACACAGATACGCAGTATTTT.

This clonotype was seen a few times. A read error may account for a junction end that differs from germline. This chain connects TRBV5-1 to TRBJ2-1, with 7 bases matching TRBD1. The CDR3 length is 13 residues. The germline CDR1 and CDR2 sequences are SGHRS and YFSETQ. The CDR3 DNA follows: TGTGCCAGCAGCCTGGGACAGCGCAATGAGCAGTTCTTC. As protein: CASSLGQRNEQFF.

The gene calls are TRBV12-3 or TRBV12-4 and TRBJ1-5, with D unresolved. This CDR3 is 13 amino acids long. The germline V and J ends were trimmed by 3 bases and 5 bases, with 8 bases remaining between them. DNA for the CDR3: TGTGCCAGCAGTTTGGGCAATGATCAGCCCCAGCATTTT. It codes for CASSLGNDQPQHF.

This clonotype occurred a few times. The rearrangement uses TRBV2 and TRBJ2-5; tentative D call: TRBD2 (6 bases). The CDR3 length is 16 residues. Germline CDR1 SNHLY, CDR2 FYNNEI. V was cut by 11 bases and J by 3 bases, with 25 bases left in between. This chain's CDR3 is CASQAGLTGTEETQYF. As DNA, the CDR3 is TGTGCCTCCCAGGCAGGTTTAACCGGGACTGAAGAGACCCAGTACTTC.